This is a list of T cell receptor beta chains from one sample in a study of CD8 T cells in ankylosing spondylitis. Using its own MiXCR run on the 5' RACE reads, TCRdb lists one record per CDR3 protein. The sample lists 200,000 to 250,000 distinct CDR3 sequences; 25% to 30% were seen once. Input material: blood, either unsorted or a sorted T cell fraction (not recorded which). Receptor source: a male donor with ankylosing spondylitis or in good health (not recorded which). The CDR3 runs from the conserved cysteine through the conserved F or W. Fields, in order: D gene, clone size, J gene, V gene, CDR3 DNA, CDR3 protein. A D gene is named only where the DNA matches it firmly. Rows may omit the clone size; those that give it use once, few, many or a size class.

NA | NA | TRBJ2-7 | TRBV12-3/TRBV12-4 | TGTGCCAGCAGTTTAAGGGGCGGACAAGGCGACGAGCAGTACTTC | CASSLRGGQGDEQYF
NA | NA | TRBJ1-5 | TRBV29-1 | TGCAGCGTCAATAGACAAGACCTTAGCAATCAGCCCCAGCATTTT | CSVNRQDLSNQPQHF
NA | many | TRBJ2-7 | TRBV15 | TGTGCCACCAGCAGAGACCAGGGGTACGAGCAGTACTTC | CATSRDQGYEQYF
TRBD1 | NA | TRBJ2-5 | TRBV15 | TGTGCCACCAGCAGAGCTGGACAGGGCGAGACCCAGTACTTC | CATSRAGQGETQYF
NA | few | TRBJ2-1 | TRBV7-2 | TGTGCCAGCAGCTTATCCCGGGTCGCCTACAATGAGCAGTTCTTC | CASSLSRVAYNEQFF
NA | few | TRBJ1-2 | TRBV20-1 | TGCAGTGCTGGCGGGGGGATCAGCTATGGCTACACCTTC | CSAGGGISYGYTF
TRBD1 | NA | TRBJ1-1 | TRBV20-1 | TGCAGTGCTAGGGAGGGACAGGGCCTCACTGAAGCTTTCTTT | CSAREGQGLTEAFF
NA | few | TRBJ1-1 | TRBV6-1 | TGTGCCAGCAGTCGGGACTTTAACACTGAAGCTTTCTTT | CASSRDFNTEAFF
NA | NA | TRBJ1-3 | TRBV20-1 | TGCAGTGCCCGTAAGTCTCGAAAACCTGGAAACACCATATATTTT | CSARKSRKPGNTIYF
NA | NA | TRBJ2-7 | TRBV20-1 | TGCAGTGCTAGAGATCTGCGCGGGACCTCCTACGAGCAGTACTTC | CSARDLRGTSYEQYF
NA | many | TRBJ2-2 | TRBV6-5 | TGTGCCAGCAGTTACTCGAAAGGGTTCGCGAACACCGGGGAGCTGTTTTTT | CASSYSKGFANTGELFF
TRBD1 | many | TRBJ1-4 | TRBV12-3/TRBV12-4 | TGTGCCAGCAGCCGAGGGACAGGGGGAGGTGAAAAACTGTTTTTT | CASSRGTGGGEKLFF
NA | NA | TRBJ2-5 | TRBV29-1 | TGCAGCGTTGAACTCGACCAAGAGACCCAGTACTTC | CSVELDQETQYF
NA | many | TRBJ2-5 | TRBV29-1 | TGCAGCGTGATACCTAAAGAGACCCAGTACTTC | CSVIPKETQYF
NA | NA | TRBJ1-5 | TRBV20-1 | TGCAGTGCTAGCAGGAACAATCAGCCCCAGCATTTT | CSASRNNQPQHF
TRBD1 | many | TRBJ1-5 | TRBV12-3/TRBV12-4 | TGTGCCAGCAGTTGGGACAGGGGCAATCAGCCCCAGCATTTT | CASSWDRGNQPQHF
NA | NA | TRBJ2-7 | TRBV29-1 | TGCAGCGCCAGGCGGGCAGGGAGTGGCGAGCAGTACTTC | CSARRAGSGEQYF
NA | many | TRBJ2-1 | TRBV6-2/TRBV6-3 | TGTGCCAGCAGTTTTTCCGGGACTCTTGTAATTACGGAGCAGTTCTTC | CASSFSGTLVITEQFF
TRBD1 | many | TRBJ2-5 | TRBV5-1 | TGCGCCAGCGGAAGGACAGGGGGCCAAGAGACCCAGTACTTC | CASGRTGGQETQYF
NA | many | TRBJ1-1 | TRBV9 | TGTGCCAGCAGCGTAGAAGCTGCCGGGAACACTGAAGCTTTCTTT | CASSVEAAGNTEAFF
NA | NA | TRBJ1-2 | TRBV5-5 | TGTGCCAGCAGCTTAGACACGACCTCTTACTATGGCTACACCTTC | CASSLDTTSYYGYTF
TRBD1 | many | TRBJ2-5 | TRBV28 | TGTGCCAGCAGTTTTCTAGGGGGCGGGGAGACCCAGTACTTC | CASSFLGGGETQYF
TRBD1 | many | TRBJ2-5 | TRBV20-1 | TGCAGTGCTAGAGGGGACAGGGAAGTACCCCAAGAGACCCAGTACTTC | CSARGDREVPQETQYF
NA | NA | TRBJ2-1 | TRBV11-3 | TGTGCCAGCAGCTTAGACTCCGACAATGAGCAGTTCTTC | CASSLDSDNEQFF
TRBD2 | many | TRBJ2-3 | TRBV5-6 | TGTGCCAGCCGCGAAACTAGACTAGCGGAACTCACAGATACGCAGTATTTT | CASRETRLAELTDTQYF
NA | many | TRBJ2-7 | TRBV11-2 | TGTGCCAGCAGCAAGAGCGTGGACGAGCAGTACTTC | CASSKSVDEQYF
TRBD1 | NA | TRBJ1-5 | TRBV10-2 | TGCGCCAGCAGTGCGGGACAGGGGATGGAAATATATAGCAATCAGCCCCAGCATTTT | CASSAGQGMEIYSNQPQHF
NA | few | TRBJ2-1 | TRBV10-3 | TGTGCCATCAGTGGATCAGGGGGGAATTCCAATATCAATGAGCAGTTCTTC | CAISGSGGNSNINEQFF
NA | NA | TRBJ2-1 | TRBV12-3/TRBV12-4 | TGTGCCAGCAGTGCCACTAGAAGCTCCTACAATGAGCAGTTCTTC | CASSATRSSYNEQFF
NA | many | TRBJ2-2 | TRBV5-1 | TGCGCCAGCAGCTCCGAAGGGGGGCACACCGGGGAGCTGTTTTTT | CASSSEGGHTGELFF
NA | few | TRBJ2-1 | TRBV29-1 | TGCAGCGCCGACGGGGGATCCTACAATGAGCAGTTCTTC | CSADGGSYNEQFF
NA | many | TRBJ1-1 | TRBV12-3/TRBV12-4 | TGTGCCAGCAGTTTAGGAGGGGCGAACACTGAAGCTTTCTTT | CASSLGGANTEAFF
NA | many | TRBJ2-4 | TRBV5-4 | TGTGCCAGCAGCCCAGACAGGCTAGCCAAAAACATTCAGTACTTC | CASSPDRLAKNIQYF
TRBD1 | few | TRBJ1-2 | TRBV20-1 | TGCAGTGCTAGTCCAGGGACAGGTTATGGCTACACCTTC | CSASPGTGYGYTF
TRBD1 | NA | TRBJ2-7 | TRBV7-2 | TGTGCCAGCAGCTTAGCCGGGACAGGAGGTTACTACGAGCAGTACTTC | CASSLAGTGGYYEQYF
TRBD2 | many | TRBJ2-7 | TRBV7-3 | TGTGCCAGCAGCCCCGGCCGCGGGGGCGAGCAGTACTTC | CASSPGRGGEQYF
NA | many | TRBJ1-3 | TRBV4-1 | TGCGCCAGCAGCCAAGCCCACCTGAGAGATTCTGGAAACACCATATATTTT | CASSQAHLRDSGNTIYF
NA | NA | TRBJ1-5 | TRBV6-2/TRBV6-3 | TGTGCCAGCAGTTCAATCCAGACCCAGCATTTT | CASSSIQTQHF
NA | NA | TRBJ2-7 | TRBV20-1 | TGCAGTGCTAGACGCCAGGGCACCTACGAGCAGTACTTC | CSARRQGTYEQYF
NA | many | TRBJ2-3 | TRBV7-2 | TGTGCCAGCAGCCGGACCATAGATACGCAGTATTTT | CASSRTIDTQYF
TRBD2 | many | TRBJ2-7 | TRBV5-1 | TGCGCCAGCAGCTTCGGGGGGAACGTCTACGAGCAGTACTTC | CASSFGGNVYEQYF
NA | many | TRBJ2-7 | TRBV5-1 | TGCGCCAGCAGTCCCGGGACTCATTCCTACGAGCAGTACTTC | CASSPGTHSYEQYF
TRBD2 | few | TRBJ2-2 | TRBV7-2 | TGTGCCAGCAGCTCTAGCGGGAGTGCCACCGGGGAGCTGTTTTTT | CASSSSGSATGELFF
NA | few | TRBJ2-1 | TRBV29-1 | TGCAGCGTTGCCGTACCACCTCGAGTCAATGAGCAGTTCTTC | CSVAVPPRVNEQFF
TRBD2 | NA | TRBJ2-1 | TRBV18 | TGTGCCAGCTCACCACCGACTAGCGGGGGCCAGGATGAGCAGTTCTTC | CASSPPTSGGQDEQFF
NA | many | TRBJ2-3 | TRBV5-1 | TGCGCCAGCAGCTTACAGTCTAGCACAGATACGCAGTATTTT | CASSLQSSTDTQYF
TRBD2 | many | TRBJ2-7 | TRBV20-1 | TGCAGTGCTAGAGGGGGGCGGGAGGGCTACGAGCAGTACTTC | CSARGGREGYEQYF